The rows below give T cell receptor beta chains drawn from one sample of a study of blood T cell repertoires in COVID-19. TCRdb's copy holds only in-frame clones and misses some; the assay was immunoSEQ multiplex PCR. The data hold around 100,000 clones, with roughly two thirds observed a single time. Material: peripheral blood. The receptors stem from an elderly man with acute or convalescent COVID-19. The CDR3 runs from the conserved cysteine through the conserved F or W. The D gene is left open where the match is weak. Clone size, where shown, is once, few, many, or a class for clones that have expanded.

size: -
V: TRBV5-1
J: TRBJ2-5
D: TRBD1
DNA: TGCGCCAGCGGCGGGGACAGGGGAGTCGCCCAAGAGACCCAGTACTTC
CDR3: CASGGDRGVAQETQYF

size: -
V: TRBV6-2/TRBV6-3
J: TRBJ2-4
D: -
DNA: TGTGCCAGCAGTAACGGTCCCTTTGACAAAAACATTCAGTACTTC
CDR3: CASSNGPFDKNIQYF

size: -
V: TRBV19
J: TRBJ2-2
D: -
DNA: TGTGCCAGTAGACAGACGAACACCGGGGAGCTGTTTTTT
CDR3: CASRQTNTGELFF

size: -
V: TRBV6-6
J: TRBJ2-7
D: -
DNA: TGTGCCAGCAGAGAGACTACAACCTACGAGCAGTACTTC
CDR3: CASRETTTYEQYF

size: -
V: TRBV27
J: TRBJ2-1
D: TRBD2
DNA: TGTGCCAGCAGTTTAGCGCGGGGGTCCCCCTACAATGAGCAGTTCTTC
CDR3: CASSLARGSPYNEQFF

size: -
V: TRBV24-1
J: TRBJ1-2
D: -
DNA: TGTGCCACCAGTGACTACAGGGTTGACTATGGCTACACCTTC
CDR3: CATSDYRVDYGYTF

size: -
V: TRBV5-1
J: TRBJ2-7
D: -
DNA: TGCGCCAGCAGCTTTCAGGAGGGGTACGAGCAGTACTTC
CDR3: CASSFQEGYEQYF

size: -
V: TRBV4-1
J: TRBJ1-4
D: TRBD1
DNA: TGCGCCAGTAACAGGGGTCTTAATGAAAAACTGTTTTTT
CDR3: CASNRGLNEKLFF

size: -
V: TRBV7-6
J: TRBJ2-7
D: TRBD1
DNA: TGTGCCAGCAGCGCGGGGACAGGGGGATCCGTTGAGCAGTACTTC
CDR3: CASSAGTGGSVEQYF

size: once
V: TRBV6-5
J: TRBJ2-1
D: TRBD1
DNA: TGTGCCAGCAGTTCTCACAGGGGCGCTGAGCAGTTCTTC
CDR3: CASSSHRGAEQFF

size: -
V: TRBV7-2
J: TRBJ2-3
D: TRBD1
DNA: TGTGCCAGCAGCTTGGACAGGGGGACAGATACGCAGTATTTT
CDR3: CASSLDRGTDTQYF

size: -
V: TRBV29-1
J: TRBJ2-5
D: TRBD2
DNA: TGCAGCGTTGTACCGGGAGGAATGAAAGAGACCCAGTACTTC
CDR3: CSVVPGGMKETQYF

size: -
V: TRBV5-4
J: TRBJ2-3
D: TRBD2
DNA: TGTGCCAGCAGCTCCGGGACTAGCCGCACAGATACGCAGTATTTT
CDR3: CASSSGTSRTDTQYF

size: -
V: TRBV7-2
J: TRBJ1-4
D: -
DNA: TGTGCCAGCAGCTCACCGCTGGGGGGGGGTAATGAAAAACTGTTTTTT
CDR3: CASSSPLGGGNEKLFF

size: -
V: TRBV11-3
J: TRBJ2-1
D: -
DNA: TGTGCCAGCAGCTTAGGTGCTAGCTTAAATGAGCAGTTCTTC
CDR3: CASSLGASLNEQFF

size: -
V: TRBV12-3/TRBV12-4
J: TRBJ1-1
D: -
DNA: TGTGCCAGCAGTCCAGGAAACACTGAAGCTTTCTTT
CDR3: CASSPGNTEAFF

size: -
V: TRBV6-4
J: TRBJ2-7
D: -
DNA: TGTGCCAGCAGTGAGATGGCTAGCGGGACAGGCGAGCAGTACTTC
CDR3: CASSEMASGTGEQYF

size: -
V: TRBV6-5
J: TRBJ1-3
D: TRBD1
DNA: TGTGCCAGCATCCAGGGGGCGGGTGGAAACACCATATATTTT
CDR3: CASIQGAGGNTIYF